The source of this TCR beta chain is a study of identical twins. TCRdb independently ran MiXCR on the 5' RACE reads; one entry per CDR3 protein. The repertoire holds approximately 500,000 distinct CDR3 sequences, with 20% to 25% as singletons. The CDR3 sequence is 14 residues long. Germline V gene data show CDR1 as ENHRY and CDR2 as SYGVKD. V was clipped by 0 bases and J by 5 bases; unmatched bases: 3. These same data were also listed under a study on T cells expressing NK-cell markers. This second study notes: Sorted CD3+CD56+NKG2C+, CD3+CD56+NKG2C- and CD3+CD56-NKG2C+ T-cell subsets were beta-chain profiled. Anti-gamma-delta TCR antibody use in several experiments restricted sorting to alpha-beta TCR T cells.

The TCR originated in a woman aged 18 to 35 in good health. The specimen was CD4+ T cells sorted from blood. The V gene is TRBV10-3, the J gene TRBJ2-7; 8 bases match TRBD2. CDR3 amino acids: CAISESGTRNEQYF. In nucleotides, the CDR3 is TGTGCCATCAGTGAGTCTGGGACTAGGAACGAGCAGTACTTC.